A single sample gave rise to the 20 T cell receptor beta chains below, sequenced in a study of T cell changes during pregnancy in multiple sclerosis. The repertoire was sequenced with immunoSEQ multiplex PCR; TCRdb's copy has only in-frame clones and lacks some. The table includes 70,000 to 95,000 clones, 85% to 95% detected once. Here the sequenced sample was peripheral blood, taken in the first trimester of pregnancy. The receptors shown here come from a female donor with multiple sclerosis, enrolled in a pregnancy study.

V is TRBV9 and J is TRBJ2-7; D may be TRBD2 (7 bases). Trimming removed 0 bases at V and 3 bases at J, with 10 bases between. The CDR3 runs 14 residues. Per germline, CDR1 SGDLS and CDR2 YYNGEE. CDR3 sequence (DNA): TGTGCCAGCAGCGTAGAGGGGGGGTTCTACGAGCAGTACTTC. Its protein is CASSVEGGFYEQYF.

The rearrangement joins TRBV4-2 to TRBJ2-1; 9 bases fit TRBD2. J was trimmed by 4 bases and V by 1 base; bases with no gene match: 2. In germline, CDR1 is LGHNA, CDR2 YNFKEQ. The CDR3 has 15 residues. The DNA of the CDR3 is TGTGCCAGCAGCCAAGCTAGCGGGGTTTACAATGAGCAGTTCTTC. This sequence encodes CASSQASGVYNEQFF.

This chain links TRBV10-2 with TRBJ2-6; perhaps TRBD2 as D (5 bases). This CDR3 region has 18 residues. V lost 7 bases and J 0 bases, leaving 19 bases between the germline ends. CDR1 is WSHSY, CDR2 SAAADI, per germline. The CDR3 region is CASNKGSVGGSGANVLTF. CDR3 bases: TGCGCCAGCAATAAGGGATCCGTAGGAGGCTCTGGGGCCAACGTCCTGACTTTC.

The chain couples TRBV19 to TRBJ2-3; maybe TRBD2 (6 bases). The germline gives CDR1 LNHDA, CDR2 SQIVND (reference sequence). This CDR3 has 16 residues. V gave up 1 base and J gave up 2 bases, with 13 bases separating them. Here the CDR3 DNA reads TGTGCCAGTAGTATAGGTCCGCGGGGAGTCACAGATACGCAGTATTTT. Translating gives CASSIGPRGVTDTQYF.

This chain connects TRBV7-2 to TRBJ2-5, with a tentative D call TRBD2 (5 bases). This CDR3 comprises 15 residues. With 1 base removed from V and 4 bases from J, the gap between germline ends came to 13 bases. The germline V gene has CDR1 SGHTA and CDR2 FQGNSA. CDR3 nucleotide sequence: TGTGCCAGCAGCTTAGGGACTGTTGTCGGAGAGACCCAGTACTTC. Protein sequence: CASSLGTVVGETQYF. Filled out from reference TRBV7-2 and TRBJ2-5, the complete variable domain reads GAGVSQSPSNKVTEKGKDVELRCDPISGHTALYWYRQSLGQGLEFLIYFQGNSAPDKSGLPSDRFSAERTGGSVSTLTIQRTQQEDSAVYLCASSLGTVVGETQYFGPGTRLLVL.

CDR3 DNA sequence: TGTGCCAGCAGCCAAGGAATAGCCAAGGCGGTGTACGAGCAGTACTTC. It translates to CASSQGIAKAVYEQYF. The J gene is TRBJ2-7, the V gene TRBV4-2, with D unclear. This CDR3 is built from 16 residues. Germline values: CDR1 LGHNA, CDR2 YNFKEQ. V shed 1 base and J shed 4 bases, with 17 bases lying between them.

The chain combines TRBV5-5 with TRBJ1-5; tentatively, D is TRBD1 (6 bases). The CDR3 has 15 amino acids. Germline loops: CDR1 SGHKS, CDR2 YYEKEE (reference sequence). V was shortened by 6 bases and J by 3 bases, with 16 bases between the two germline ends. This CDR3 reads CASNPWAGDNQPQHF. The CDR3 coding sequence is TGTGCCAGCAACCCATGGGCAGGGGACAATCAGCCCCAGCATTTT.

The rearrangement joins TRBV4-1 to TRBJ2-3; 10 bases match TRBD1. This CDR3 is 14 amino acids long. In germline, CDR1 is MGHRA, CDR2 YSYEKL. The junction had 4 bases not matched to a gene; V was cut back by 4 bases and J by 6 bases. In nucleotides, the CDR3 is TGCGCCAGCAGCCCCCTGGGACAGGGGGATACGCAGTATTTT. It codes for CASSPLGQGDTQYF.

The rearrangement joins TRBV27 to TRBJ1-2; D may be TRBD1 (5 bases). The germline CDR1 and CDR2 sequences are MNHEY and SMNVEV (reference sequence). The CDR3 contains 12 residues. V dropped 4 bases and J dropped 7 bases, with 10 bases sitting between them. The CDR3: CASSSPGFGYTF. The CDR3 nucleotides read TGTGCCAGCAGTTCCCCAGGGTTTGGCTACACCTTC.

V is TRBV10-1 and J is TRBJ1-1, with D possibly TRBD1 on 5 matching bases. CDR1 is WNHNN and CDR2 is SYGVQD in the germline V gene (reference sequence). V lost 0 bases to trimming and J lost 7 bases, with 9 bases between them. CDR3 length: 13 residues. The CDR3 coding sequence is TGCGCCAGCAGTGAGTCAGGGGTTAATGAAGCTTTCTTT. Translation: CASSESGVNEAFF.

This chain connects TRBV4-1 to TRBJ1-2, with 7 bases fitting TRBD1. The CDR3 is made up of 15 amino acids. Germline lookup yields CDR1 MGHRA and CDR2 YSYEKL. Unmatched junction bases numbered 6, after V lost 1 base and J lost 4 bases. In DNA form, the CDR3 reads TGCGCCAGCAGCCAAGGACAGGGAGATATCTATGGCTACACCTTC. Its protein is CASSQGQGDIYGYTF.

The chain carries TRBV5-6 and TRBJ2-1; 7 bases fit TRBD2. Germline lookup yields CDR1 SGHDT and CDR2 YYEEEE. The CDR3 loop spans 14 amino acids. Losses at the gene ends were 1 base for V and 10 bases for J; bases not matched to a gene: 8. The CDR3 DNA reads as TGTGCCAGCAGCTTGCTAGCGGCCCCTCAAGAGCAGTTCTTC. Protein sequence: CASSLLAAPQEQFF.

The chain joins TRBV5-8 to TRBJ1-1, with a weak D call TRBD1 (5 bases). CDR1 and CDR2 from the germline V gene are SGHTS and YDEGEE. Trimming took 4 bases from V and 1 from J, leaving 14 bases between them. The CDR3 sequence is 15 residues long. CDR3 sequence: CASSAHRQKNTEAFF. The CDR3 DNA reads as TGTGCCAGCAGCGCCCATAGACAGAAGAACACTGAAGCTTTCTTT. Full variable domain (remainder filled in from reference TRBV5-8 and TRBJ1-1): EAGVTQSPTHLIKTRGQQATLRCSPISGHTSVYWYQQALGLGLQFLLWYDEGEERNRGNFPPRFSGRQFPNYSSELNVNALELEDSALYLCASSAHRQKNTEAFFGQGTRLTVV.

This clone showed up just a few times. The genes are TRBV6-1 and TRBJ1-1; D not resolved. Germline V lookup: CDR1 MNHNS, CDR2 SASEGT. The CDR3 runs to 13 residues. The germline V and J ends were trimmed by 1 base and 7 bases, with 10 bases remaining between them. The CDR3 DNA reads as TGTGCCAGCAGTGAAGGAGGAAGAATTGAAGCTTTCTTT. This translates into CASSEGGRIEAFF.

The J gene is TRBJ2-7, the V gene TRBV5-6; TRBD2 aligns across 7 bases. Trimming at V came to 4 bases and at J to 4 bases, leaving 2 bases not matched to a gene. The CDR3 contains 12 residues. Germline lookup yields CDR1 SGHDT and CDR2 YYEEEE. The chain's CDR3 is CASSRGVYEQYF. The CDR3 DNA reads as TGTGCCAGCAGCCGGGGGGTGTACGAGCAGTACTTC.

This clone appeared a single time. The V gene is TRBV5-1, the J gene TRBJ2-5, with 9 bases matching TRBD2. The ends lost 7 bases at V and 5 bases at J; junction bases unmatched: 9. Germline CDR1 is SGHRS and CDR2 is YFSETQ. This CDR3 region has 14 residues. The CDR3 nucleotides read TGCGCCAGCGGTGGCGGGGGGGCCGCGGAGACCCAGTACTTC. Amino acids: CASGGGGAAETQYF.

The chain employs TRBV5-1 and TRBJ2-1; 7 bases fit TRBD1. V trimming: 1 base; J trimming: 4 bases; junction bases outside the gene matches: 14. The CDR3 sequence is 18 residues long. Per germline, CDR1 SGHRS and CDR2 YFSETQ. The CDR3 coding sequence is TGCGCCAGCAGCTTGATCTCTGTTTCGACAGGGAATTACAATGAGCAGTTCTTC. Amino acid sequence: CASSLISVSTGNYNEQFF.

The CDR3 loop is CASSPRTGPYTEAFF. The CDR3 coding sequence is TGTGCCAGCAGCCCCCGGACAGGCCCTTACACTGAAGCTTTCTTT. The chain is built from TRBV11-2 and TRBJ1-1; 7 bases agree with TRBD1. After removal of 5 bases from V and 3 bases from J, the junction contained 9 bases not matched to a gene. Germline values: CDR1 SGHAT, CDR2 FQNNGV. CDR3 length equals 15 residues. The entire variable domain, with the rest obtained from reference TRBV11-2 and TRBJ1-1, is as follows: EAGVAQSPRYKIIEKRQSVAFWCNPISGHATLYWYQQILGQGPKLLIQFQNNGVVDDSQLPKDRFSAERLKGVDSTLKIQPAKLEDSAVYLCASSPRTGPYTEAFFGQGTRLTVV.

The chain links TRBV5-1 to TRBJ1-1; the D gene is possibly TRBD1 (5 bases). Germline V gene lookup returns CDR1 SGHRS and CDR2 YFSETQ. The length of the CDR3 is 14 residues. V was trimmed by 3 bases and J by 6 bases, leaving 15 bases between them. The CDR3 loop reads CASSSHATGAEAFF. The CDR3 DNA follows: TGCGCCAGCAGCTCGCACGCTACAGGTGCTGAAGCTTTCTTT. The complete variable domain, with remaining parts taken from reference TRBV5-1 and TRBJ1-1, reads KAGVTQTPRYLIKTRGQQVTLSCSPISGHRSVSWYQQTPGQGLQFLFEYFSETQRNKGNFPGRFSGRQFSNSRSEMNVSTLELGDSALYLCASSSHATGAEAFFGQGTRLTVV.

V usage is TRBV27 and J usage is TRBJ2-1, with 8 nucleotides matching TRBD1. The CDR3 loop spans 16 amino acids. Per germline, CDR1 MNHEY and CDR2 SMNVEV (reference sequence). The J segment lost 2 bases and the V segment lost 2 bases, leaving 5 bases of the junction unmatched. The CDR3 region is CASSLGTGAPYNEQFF. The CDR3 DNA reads TGTGCCAGCAGTTTAGGGACAGGAGCACCCTACAATGAGCAGTTCTTC.